The 14 T cell receptor beta chains in this list originate from one sample, sequenced in a study of blood T cell repertoires in COVID-19. The data were produced by immunoSEQ multiplex PCR, yet TCRdb's version contains in-frame clones alone and is incomplete. There are 97,000 or so clones in the sample; around 80% occur only once, and over 3.5% lies in the top ten. Sequenced input: peripheral blood. The source of these receptors is a man aged 55 to 69 with acute or convalescent COVID-19.

This chain joins TRBV21-1 and TRBJ2-5; no DNA check was done on the table's D call, TRBD1. TRBV21-1 is a pseudogene. This CDR3 comprises 17 residues. CDR3 sequence: CASSKKGVEQVQETQYF. Here the CDR3 DNA reads TGTGCCAGCAGCAAAAAGGGGGTTGAGCAAGTCCAAGAGACCCAGTACTTC.

The V call is TRBV4-3, the J call TRBJ2-1, with TRBD2 identical over 8 bases. Germline V gene sequence: CDR1 LGHNA, CDR2 YSLEER. CDR3 length equals 16 residues. Trimming cost V 0 bases and J 3 bases; bases outside gene matches: 4. CDR3 residues: CASSQDMAGGYNEQFF. Written as DNA, the CDR3 is TGCGCCAGCAGCCAAGATATGGCGGGGGGCTACAATGAGCAGTTCTTC.

The chain carries TRBV5-5 and TRBJ1-6; D perhaps matches TRBD1 (5 bases). The V end lost 4 bases, the J end lost 10 bases, and 9 bases lay between the germline ends. The CDR3 is 12 residues long. CDR1 and CDR2 (germline): SGHKS, YYEKEE (reference sequence). The CDR3: CASSRDYSPLHF. For the CDR3, the DNA is TGTGCCAGCAGCCGGGACTACTCACCCCTCCACTTT.

The chain recombines TRBV5-1 with TRBJ2-5; possibly TRBD2 for D (6 bases). In germline, CDR1 is SGHRS, CDR2 YFSETQ. There are 14 residues in the CDR3. Trimming cost V 2 bases and J 0 bases, with 8 bases left between them. The CDR3 DNA is TGCGCCAGCAGCTTAGCGGGCTACCAAGAGACCCAGTACTTC. Translated, it gives CASSLAGYQETQYF.

The genes are TRBV7-8 and TRBJ2-4, with 10 bases identical to TRBD2. The V gene's germline CDR1 is SGHVS and CDR2 FQNEAQ. CDR3 length equals 16 residues. Trimming removed 1 base from V and 10 bases from J; junction bases left unmatched: 10. In DNA, the CDR3 is TGTGCCAGCAGCTTAGGGCTAGCGGGGGCTGGGAGTATTCAGTACTTC. Its translation: CASSLGLAGAGSIQYF.

This chain links TRBV19 with TRBJ1-5, with D maybe TRBD1 (6 bases). With 5 bases removed from V and 9 bases from J, the gap between germline ends came to 17 bases. Germline V gene lookup returns CDR1 LNHDA and CDR2 SQIVND (reference sequence). The CDR3 covers 14 residues. The CDR3 here is CASSDSQGTLPQHF. CDR3 DNA: TGTGCCAGTAGTGACTCCCAGGGGACCCTGCCCCAGCATTTT.

The V and J genes are TRBV10-1 and TRBJ1-2; 7 bases are a match to TRBD1. V was pared by 4 bases and J by 6 bases, with 11 bases of the junction left unmatched. Germline V gene data show CDR1 as WNHNN and CDR2 as SYGVQD (reference sequence). There are 15 residues in the CDR3. This CDR3 is CASSVRQGREDGYTF. DNA for the CDR3: TGCGCCAGCAGTGTACGACAGGGAAGGGAGGATGGCTACACCTTC.

This clone has only one observation. The chain carries TRBV24-1 and TRBJ2-5; D might be TRBD1 (5 bases). Germline CDR1 and CDR2: KGHDR and SFDVKD. V lost 3 bases and J 1 base, leaving 8 bases between the germline ends. The CDR3 consists of 14 residues. The CDR3 sequence is CATSDRQSQETQYF. Written as DNA, the CDR3 is TGTGCCACCAGTGATCGACAGTCCCAAGAGACCCAGTACTTC.

The rearrangement uses TRBV30 and TRBJ1-5, with TRBD1 matching 8 bases. CDR1 is GTSNPN, CDR2 SVGIG, per germline (reference sequence). The CDR3 extends over 14 amino acids. The ends lost 2 bases at V and 4 bases at J; junction bases unmatched: 4. The CDR3 protein is CAWSRDRGNQPQHF. Written as DNA, the CDR3 is TGTGCCTGGAGTAGAGACAGGGGTAATCAGCCCCAGCATTTT.

V gene TRBV5-1 combines with J gene TRBJ2-1, with 11 bases identical to TRBD1. CDR3 length equals 14 residues. Unmatched junction bases numbered 6, after V lost 5 bases and J lost 8 bases. Germline values: CDR1 SGHRS, CDR2 YFSETQ. CDR3 nucleotide sequence: TGCGCCAGCAGAACCGGGACAGGGGGGTATGAGCAGTTCTTC. Translated: CASRTGTGGYEQFF.

The gene calls are TRBV7-2 and TRBJ2-3; TRBD2 matches at 16 bases. Losses at the gene ends were 10 bases for V and 4 bases for J; bases not matched to a gene: 8. There are 16 residues in the CDR3. CDR1 is SGHTA and CDR2 is FQGNSA in the germline V gene. Here the CDR3 reads CANSGLAGGPADTQYF. The CDR3 DNA sequence: TGTGCCAACTCGGGACTAGCGGGAGGGCCTGCAGATACGCAGTATTTT. Drawing the rest from reference TRBV7-2 and TRBJ2-3, the complete variable domain is GAGVSQSPSNKVTEKGKDVELRCDPISGHTALYWYRQSLGQGLEFLIYFQGNSAPDKSGLPSDRFSAERTGGSVSTLTIQRTQQEDSAVYLCANSGLAGGPADTQYFGPGTRLTVL.

A single count supports this clone. The rearrangement joins TRBV7-2 to TRBJ2-1; the D gene is possibly TRBD2 (6 bases). Germline lookup yields CDR1 SGHTA and CDR2 FQGNSA. V dropped 0 bases and J dropped 4 bases, with 10 bases sitting between them. CDR3 length equals 15 residues. CDR3 DNA: TGTGCCAGCAGCTTAGCTAGCGGAATATACAATGAGCAGTTCTTC. Its translation is CASSLASGIYNEQFF.

The V and J genes are TRBV9 and TRBJ2-1, with 10 bases that match TRBD1. Trimming took 4 bases from V and 7 from J; bases not matched to a gene: 8. Germline-derived CDR1 and CDR2 are SGDLS and YYNGEE. This CDR3 contains 15 residues. The CDR3 nucleotides read TGTGCCAGCAGCCTCGGGACAGGGGCGGGGAATGAGCAGTTCTTC. Translated, it gives CASSLGTGAGNEQFF.

This chain connects TRBV19 to TRBJ1-1; 10 nucleotides align to TRBD1. The CDR3 is 13 amino acids. Trimming at V came to 7 bases and at J to 7 bases, leaving 6 bases not matched to a gene. Looked up from germline, CDR1 is LNHDA and CDR2 is SQIVND (reference sequence). In DNA, the CDR3 is TGTGCCAGTAAAGTCGGGACAGGGGTTGAAGCTTTCTTT. Protein product: CASKVGTGVEAFF.